These T cell receptor beta chains were read from a single sample in a study of T cell changes during pregnancy in multiple sclerosis. This table comes from immunoSEQ multiplex PCR, and its TCRdb copy is limited to in-frame clones, with some not included. Here the sample spans tens of thousands of clones, 75% to 95% being singletons. Source: CD4+ T cells from peripheral blood mononuclear cells, taken in the second trimester of pregnancy. These receptors came from a female donor with multiple sclerosis, enrolled in a pregnancy study. CDR3s include the opening cysteine and the closing phenylalanine or tryptophan. A D gene is named only where the DNA matches it firmly. Some rows mark clone size as missing; the rest say once, few, many or name a class of expanded clone.

length	D	size	V	J	DNA	CDR3
14	.	.	TRBV5-1	TRBJ2-7	TGCGCCAGCTCCTTAGGGGGGGGCTCCTACGAGCAGTACTTC	CASSLGGGSYEQYF
13	.	.	TRBV4-1	TRBJ2-7	TGCGCCAGCAGCCAAGGTCCGTTCTACGAGCAGTACTTC	CASSQGPFYEQYF
16	.	.	TRBV28	TRBJ2-4	TGTGCCAGCAGCCCGGACAGATTAGCGGCCAAAAACATTCAGTACTTC	CASSPDRLAAKNIQYF
12	.	.	TRBV5-5	TRBJ1-4	TGTGCCAGCAGCTTTTGGGGCGAAAAACTGTTTTTT	CASSFWGEKLFF
14	TRBD2	once	TRBV7-7	TRBJ2-3	TGTGCTAGCAGCGGGGGACTCTCCACAGATACGCAGTATTTT	CASSGGLSTDTQYF
16	TRBD2	.	TRBV5-1	TRBJ2-3	TGCGCCAGCAGCAAAGGACTAGCGGGGACCACAGATACGCAGTATTTT	CASSKGLAGTTDTQYF
15	.	.	TRBV4-1	TRBJ2-7	TGCGCCAGCAGCCAAGATTCACAGATAAAGGACGAGCAGTACTTC	CASSQDSQIKDEQYF
18	TRBD1	.	TRBV28	TRBJ2-7	TGTGCCAGCAGTATTAAATATTATTGGGACAGGAGATCTTACGAGCAGTACTTC	CASSIKYYWDRRSYEQYF
15	.	.	TRBV5-1	TRBJ1-1	TGCGCCAGCAGCTTGGGGGGAGGGGGGAATACTGAAGCTTTCTTT	CASSLGGGGNTEAFF
15	TRBD1	.	TRBV14	TRBJ2-7	TGTGCCAGCAGCCAGGGACAGGGGAAATCCTACGAGCAGTACTTC	CASSQGQGKSYEQYF
15	.	.	TRBV5-1	TRBJ2-2	TGCGCCACCCAAACCGGGACAATTAGGGCCGGGGAGCTGTTTTTT	CATQTGTIRAGELFF
14	.	.	TRBV2	TRBJ1-6	TGTGCCAGCAGTCTGAAAGTAGAGAATTCACCCCTCCACTTT	CASSLKVENSPLHF
13	.	.	TRBV4-3	TRBJ1-2	TGCGCCAGCAGCCCAAAGGGGAACTATGGCTACACCTTC	CASSPKGNYGYTF
14	.	.	TRBV30	TRBJ2-7	TGTGCCTGGCTAAGGGTCCCGGACAACCGCGAGCAGTACTTC	CAWLRVPDNREQYF
15	TRBD1	.	TRBV5-1	TRBJ1-4	TGCGCCAGCAGACAATTCGACAGGGCCAGTGAAAAACTGTTTTTT	CASRQFDRASEKLFF
16	TRBD1	.	TRBV5-1	TRBJ1-2	TGCGCCAGCAGCCCCCAGACAGGGAAAACCAGCTATGGCTACACCTTC	CASSPQTGKTSYGYTF
14	TRBD1	.	TRBV7-8	TRBJ2-7	TGTGCCAGCAGTCTGGGGACAGGGAGGTACGAGCAGTACTTC	CASSLGTGRYEQYF
16	TRBD1	.	TRBV27	TRBJ2-5	TGTGCCAGCACTATTACCCCCTCGACAGGGAAAGAGACCCAGTACTTC	CASTITPSTGKETQYF
16	.	.	TRBV5-1	TRBJ2-7	TGCGCCAGCAAGCCCTTTGGGGGGGCAGTTACTTACGAGCAGTACTTC	CASKPFGGAVTYEQYF
14	TRBD1	.	TRBV19	TRBJ1-2	TGTGCCAGTAGTCCGGGACAGGGAAACTATGGCTACACCTTC	CASSPGQGNYGYTF
13	TRBD1	.	TRBV2	TRBJ2-1	TGTGCCAGCAGTGAAGTCAGGGGGCAAGGGCAGTTCTTC	CASSEVRGQGQFF